This entry lists 17 T cell receptor beta chains sequenced from one sample in a study of post-analysis software for immune sequencing data. No antigen has been assigned to these receptors. Unique molecular identifiers tagged the TCR beta cDNA libraries. Each CDR3 protein is one row after TCRdb ran MiXCR on the PCR reads. Counted here are fewer than 900,000 distinct CDR3 sequences, about half occurring once; the ten biggest clones make up 4.9%. Whole-study findings and limits: Controls showed lower frequencies than patients for roughly 5 TRBV segments, and TRBV5-6, TRBV5-1 and TRBV20-1 were among these.

What was sequenced was blood. The receptors stem from a girl under 18 with multiple sclerosis.

This clonotype appeared once. This chain connects TRBV28 to TRBJ2-4, with D maybe TRBD2 (5 bases). Trimming removed 3 bases from V and 4 bases from J, with 7 bases in between. The CDR3 loop spans 13 amino acids. Germline V gene sequence: CDR1 MDHEN, CDR2 SYDVKM. The CDR3 sequence: CASSFEGKNIQYF. Here the CDR3 DNA reads TGTGCCAGCAGTTTTGAGGGAAAAAACATTCAGTACTTC.

V and J are TRBV29-1 and TRBJ1-2, with a tentative D call TRBD1 (6 bases). The germline V and J ends were trimmed by 0 bases and 0 bases, with 11 bases remaining between them. Germline V CDR1 and CDR2: SQVTM, ANQGSEA. The length of the CDR3 is 15 residues. CDR3 coding DNA: TGCAGCGTTGAAGACCCCGGGACATCTAACTATGGCTACACCTTC. It yields the protein CSVEDPGTSNYGYTF.

This clonotype was observed a few times. CDR3 region: CASNSLTGKGGLETQYF. The CDR3 coding sequence is TGTGCCAGCAATTCATTGACAGGGAAAGGTGGTTTGGAGACCCAGTACTTC. The V and J genes are TRBV12-3 or TRBV12-4 and TRBJ2-5; 7 bases are a match to TRBD1. The length of the CDR3 is 17 residues. Trimming took 7 bases from V and 5 from J; bases not matched to a gene: 19.

This rearrangement joins TRBV12-3 or TRBV12-4 to TRBJ1-4; D might be TRBD1 (5 bases). The germline V and J ends were trimmed by 4 bases and 14 bases, with 23 bases remaining between them. CDR3 length: 15 residues. CDR3 loop: CASSSSLGLLVNLFF. CDR3 bases: TGTGCCAGCAGTTCATCATTGGGGCTACTGGTGAACCTGTTTTTT.

This clonotype was picked up a small number of times. The junction does not match germline at one end; this may be a read error. V usage is TRBV20-1 and J usage is TRBJ1-5; the match to TRBD1 covers 11 bases. The CDR3 is made up of 20 amino acids. Germline assignment: CDR1 DFQATT and CDR2 SNEGSKA (reference sequence). As DNA, the CDR3 is TGCAGTGCTAGAGATCCTATCAAGGACAGGGGGCTATATAGCAATCACCCCCAGCATTTT. Its translation: CSARDPIKDRGLYSNHPQHF.

J is TRBJ2-1 and V is TRBV7-2; 7 bases match TRBD2. Per the germline V gene, CDR1 is SGHTA and CDR2 is FQGNSA. The CDR3 has 14 amino acids. J lost 2 bases, V lost 5 bases, and 3 bases had no gene match. The CDR3 sequence is CASSIGLAYNEQFF. CDR3 DNA sequence: TGTGCCAGCAGCATTGGACTAGCCTACAATGAGCAGTTCTTC.

The J gene is TRBJ2-1, the V gene TRBV20-1, with 9 bases that match TRBD2. The J segment lost 9 bases and the V segment lost 4 bases, leaving 10 bases of the junction unmatched. The CDR3 extends over 14 amino acids. Germline CDR1 reads DFQATT; CDR2 reads SNEGSKA (reference sequence). The CDR3 DNA reads as TGCAGTGCTACGCGACTAGCGGTGGGCAGTGAGCAGTTCTTC. Protein sequence: CSATRLAVGSEQFF.

This chain uses TRBV29-1 with TRBJ2-5, with TRBD2 identical over 12 bases. Germline V gene sequence: CDR1 SQVTM, CDR2 ANQGSEA. The ends lost 0 bases at V and 5 bases at J; junction bases unmatched: 13. The CDR3 runs 18 residues. CDR3 sequence reads: CSVEDPRVLAGGRETQYF. The CDR3 bases are TGCAGCGTTGAAGATCCCCGGGTCCTAGCGGGAGGGAGGGAGACCCAGTACTTC.

V is TRBV12-3 or TRBV12-4 and J is TRBJ2-7, with 11 bases fitting TRBD2. The junction had 11 bases not matched to a gene; V was cut back by 2 bases and J by 2 bases. This CDR3 is 18 amino acids long. The CDR3 sequence: CASSLLEPGLAAPYEQYF. CDR3 coding DNA: TGTGCCAGCAGTTTACTTGAACCGGGACTAGCGGCCCCCTACGAGCAGTACTTC.

This clonotype has just a few counts. CDR3 protein: CASRRSNEQFF. CDR3 nucleotides: TGTGCCAGCAGACGCTCCAATGAGCAGTTCTTC. The chain recombines TRBV7-9 with TRBJ2-1; D not certain. V lost 6 bases, J lost 6 bases, and 6 bases lay in between. CDR3 length equals 11 residues. In germline, CDR1 is SEHNR, CDR2 FQNEAQ (reference sequence).

This rearrangement joins TRBV24-1 to TRBJ2-1; perhaps TRBD1 as D (6 bases). The end of the DNA is better explained by TRBJ2-7, so the J call may be wrong. This CDR3 spans 16 amino acids. The germline CDR1 and CDR2 sequences are KGHDR and SFDVKD. CDR3 in amino acids: CATSDLGQGSYNEQYF. Written as DNA, the CDR3 is TGTGCCACCAGTGATTTGGGTCAGGGGTCCTACAATGAGCAGTACTTC.

This clonotype was seen only a few times. The V and J genes are TRBV6-1 and TRBJ2-7; no reliable D call. V lost 4 bases and J lost 2, with 9 bases in between. CDR1 and CDR2 (germline): MNHNS, SASEGT. The CDR3 contains 13 residues. CDR3 DNA sequence: TGTGCCAGCAGTGTTTGGGTTCCCTACGAGCAGTACTTC. Translating it yields CASSVWVPYEQYF.

The CDR3 DNA follows: TGTGCCAGCAGCCAAGGAGGGTTTGGCTACACCTTC. Protein: CASSQGGFGYTF. V and J are TRBV4-2 and TRBJ1-2; no reliable D call. Per germline, CDR1 LGHNA and CDR2 YNFKEQ. The length of the CDR3 is 12 residues. V dropped 1 base and J dropped 7 bases, with 7 bases sitting between them.

This clonotype was counted once. Mismatch with germline at one junction end may stem from a read error. CDR3 sequence: CACSLISGNEQYF. The CDR3 region has the DNA TGTGCCTGCAGTTTAATTTCAGGGAACGAGCAGTACTTC. The chain employs TRBV28 and TRBJ2-5; D may be TRBD1 (5 bases). TRBJ2-7 explains the end of the DNA better; the J call may be wrong. CDR3 length: 13 amino acids. Germline V gene sequence: CDR1 MDHEN, CDR2 SYDVKM.

This clonotype was counted only a few times. V gene TRBV28 combines with J gene TRBJ2-5; D possibly corresponds to TRBD2 (5 bases). The end of the DNA is better explained by TRBJ2-7, so the J call may be wrong. The CDR3 sequence is 13 residues long. Germline V gene lookup returns CDR1 MDHEN and CDR2 SYDVKM. CDR3 sequence reads: CASSFRSGIEQYF. The CDR3 nucleotides read TGTGCCAGCAGTTTTCGGTCCGGGATCGAGCAGTACTTC.

The chain carries TRBV9 and TRBJ1-2; 8 bases line up with TRBD1. The CDR3 loop spans 12 amino acids. Trimming removed 3 bases from V and 8 bases from J; junction bases left unmatched: 3. The germline V gene encodes CDR1 SGDLS and CDR2 YYNGEE. CDR3 sequence: CASSATGAGYTF. CDR3 coding DNA: TGTGCCAGCAGCGCGACAGGGGCGGGCTACACCTTC.

This clonotype has more than one count but fewer than ten. The gene calls are TRBV5-6 and TRBJ2-7, with D hard to call. The germline gives CDR1 SGHDT, CDR2 YYEEEE. This CDR3 contains 14 residues. V dropped 0 bases and J dropped 5 bases, with 12 bases sitting between them. The CDR3 bases are TGTGCCAGCAGCTTGGTCCTAGGGAACCACGAGCAGTACTTC. This translates into CASSLVLGNHEQYF.